The clone carrying this TCR beta chain was counted at least ten times. The data belong to a study of molecular identifiers for immune sequencing clone quantification. V lost 0 bases and J 5 bases, leaving 11 bases between the germline ends. The length of the CDR3 is 13 residues. The germline CDR1 and CDR2 sequences are GTSNPN and SVGIG (reference sequence). Sorting captured naive CD8 T cells as CD8+CD4-CCR7+CD45RA+. Each CDR3 protein gets one entry after TCRdb re-called the PCR reads with MiXCR. The sample has more than 550,000 distinct CDR3 sequences, around 25% seen once; the top ten hold 0.78%. This chain uses TRBV30 with TRBJ2-7; D ambiguous. The sequencing sample was made of naive CD8+ T cells from blood, with Jurkat cell RNA spiked in. Sample subset: FACS-sorted CD8+CD4-CCR7+CD45RA+ naive T cells. This sequence was found in a human donor in good health. Some libraries in this study had Jurkat cell RNA spiked in. The CDR3 here is CAWSVHRGDEQYF. The CDR3 coding sequence is TGTGCCTGGAGTGTACATCGTGGGGACGAGCAGTACTTC.